A selection of T cell receptor beta chains follows, all from one sample in a study of blood T cells in healthy people across ages. Each CDR3 protein gets one entry after TCRdb re-called the 5' RACE reads with MiXCR. The sample holds roughly 1,500,000 distinct CDR3 sequences, 30% to 40% seen once. Sequencing was carried out using blood. The receptors here all came from a woman aged 30 to 39 in good health. Each CDR3 is given with its conserved first and last residue. The D gene is left open where the match is weak. Clone size appears in some rows only: once, few, many, or a class for an expanded clone.

d_call	j_call	clone_size	v_call	cdr3_aa	cdr3_nt
.	TRBJ2-6	few	TRBV7-3	CASSLNQGPGANVLTF	TGTGCCAGCAGCTTAAATCAGGGGCCTGGGGCCAACGTCCTGACTTTC
.	TRBJ2-5	.	TRBV20-1	CSARDPAGLQETQYF	TGCAGTGCTAGAGATCCCGCAGGCCTCCAAGAGACCCAGTACTTC
.	TRBJ2-1	.	TRBV20-1	CSASPSGRAVSYNEQFF	TGCAGTGCTAGTCCCTCGGGGCGAGCGGTCTCCTACAATGAGCAGTTCTTC
.	TRBJ2-5	few	TRBV2	CASSESRSQETQYF	TGTGCCAGCAGTGAGTCGCGGTCCCAAGAGACCCAGTACTTC
TRBD1	TRBJ1-6	few	TRBV20-1	CSAKKSTGTGSSPLHF	TGCAGTGCCAAAAAAAGCACCGGGACAGGGTCTTCACCCCTCCACTTT
TRBD1	TRBJ2-7	.	TRBV6-5	CASSYSAGTALYEQYF	TGTGCCAGCAGTTACTCGGCCGGGACAGCCCTATACGAGCAGTACTTC
.	TRBJ1-1	.	TRBV4-1	CASSQDVWGNTEAFF	TGCGCCAGCAGCCAAGATGTTTGGGGGAACACTGAAGCTTTCTTT
.	TRBJ1-1	.	TRBV5-6	CASSLGGITEAFF	TGTGCCAGCAGCTTGGGAGGGATCACTGAAGCTTTCTTT
.	TRBJ2-1	.	TRBV28	CASQFTSELEQFF	TGTGCCAGCCAGTTTACATCTGAGCTCGAGCAGTTCTTC
.	TRBJ1-2	.	TRBV3-1	CASRLQGAQGYTF	TGTGCCAGCAGGTTACAGGGTGCTCAAGGCTACACCTTC
.	TRBJ2-7	few	TRBV13	CASSLGRLSPQYF	TGTGCCAGCAGCTTAGGAAGACTGAGCCCTCAGTACTTC
.	TRBJ1-2	many	TRBV29-1	CSVVDTDGYTF	TGCAGCGTTGTGGACACCGATGGCTACACCTTC
.	TRBJ2-5	many	TRBV4-1	CASSQGLVEYF	TGCGCCAGCAGCCAAGGACTAGTGGAGTACTTC